This entry is about one T cell receptor (beta chain). Its antigen remains unidentified. The source of the sample is a study of OX40 agonist ivuxolimab in advanced cancers. Study at large: Hepatocellular carcinoma, melanoma, renal cell or head and neck cancer was diagnosed in the dose-escalation patients. Regarding the study as a whole: Partial responders dosed at 0.1-3.0 mg/kg displayed clonal expansion ranking among the lowest. There were also nonresponders showing low normalized T-cell clonal expansion.

The CDR3 extends over 17 amino acids. Trimming took 3 bases from V and 0 from J, leaving 15 bases between them. The germline CDR1 and CDR2 sequences are SGHTA and FQGNSA. Sequencing used immunoSEQ multiplex PCR; TCRdb keeps in-frame clones, though not all of them. This table has about 68,000 clones, 84% appearing once. This sample comprised CD4+ or CD8+ T cells sorted from blood, obtained in a trial of the OX40 agonist ivuxolimab. The V gene is TRBV7-2, the J gene TRBJ2-1, with a weak D call TRBD2 (6 bases). The sequence came from an adult with an advanced solid tumor such as melanoma, head and neck, liver or kidney cancer. The CDR3 loop reads CASSFSTGAPSYNEQFF. The CDR3 region has the DNA TGTGCCAGCAGCTTTTCAACGGGAGCACCCTCCTACAATGAGCAGTTCTTC.